Following are 4 T cell receptor beta chains from one sample sequenced in a study of early T cells in non-severe SARS-CoV-2 infection. MiXCR, applied by TCRdb to the 5' RACE reads, yields one record per CDR3 protein. The profile shows more than 50,000 distinct CDR3 sequences, about 16% of them singletons. Sequencing was performed on whole blood, taken at baseline. All receptors come from an adult who was a healthcare worker with PCR-confirmed SARS-CoV-2 infection or an uninfected control (not recorded which).

The V call is TRBV6-6, the J call TRBJ1-1; D remains ambiguous. Per the germline V gene, CDR1 is MNHNY and CDR2 is SVGAGI (reference sequence). V was pared by 2 bases and J by 4 bases, with 8 bases between. The CDR3 has 13 amino acids. The CDR3 DNA sequence: TGTGCCAGCAGTTACACCGCAGGCACTGAAGCTTTCTTT. Protein product: CASSYTAGTEAFF.

This clonotype was counted between two and nine times. This chain's CDR3 is CATSSPWTSGRALNTGELFF. The CDR3 nucleotides read TGTGCCACCAGTAGCCCCTGGACTAGCGGGAGGGCTCTGAACACCGGGGAGCTGTTTTTT. The rearrangement links TRBV24-1 to TRBJ2-2, with 15 bases lining up with TRBD2. Germline loops: CDR1 KGHDR, CDR2 SFDVKD. J gave up 1 base and V 6 bases, and 11 bases lay outside the gene matches. CDR3 size: 20 residues.

V usage is TRBV5-1 and J usage is TRBJ2-1; D call uncertain. Germline CDR1 and CDR2: SGHRS and YFSETQ. The length of the CDR3 is 13 residues. Deletions cut 5 bases from V and 1 base from J, with 7 bases between. The CDR3 coding sequence is TGCGCCAGCAGGCATATTTCCTACAATGAGCAGTTCTTC. The encoded protein is CASRHISYNEQFF.

The chain uses TRBV4-2 and TRBJ2-3, with 16 bases fitting TRBD2. Trimming at V came to 8 bases and at J to 4 bases, leaving 15 bases not matched to a gene. The CDR3 covers 19 residues. CDR1 LGHNA and CDR2 YNFKEQ come from the germline V gene. The CDR3 DNA reads TGTGCCAGCTCCCCATCCGGGACTAGCGGGGGGGGGAGGTCAGATACGCAGTATTTT. It encodes CASSPSGTSGGGRSDTQYF.